This T cell receptor beta chain was sequenced for a study of blood T cell repertoires in COVID-19 (dated by TCRdb to 2020 to 2022). For context, the study as a whole: The collaborator samples originated in the United States, Italy and Spain and spanned the acute and convalescent phases of COVID-19. The material from the prospective study consisted of cDNA or gDNA derived from T cells, B-cell-depleted T cells, or PBMCs. Subjects who had been exposed to COVID-19, were actively infected with it, or had recovered from it provided the deeply sampled blood TCRbeta repertoires that made up the dataset. The repertoires were released in a freely available public database meant as a resource for research on the immune response to SARS-CoV-2. Samples came from the ongoing ImmuneRACE study (first 160 participants) plus 1,254 subjects from 6 global collaborators. The sample metadata nearly always contained a de-identified subject ID, COVID-19 status, age in years and sex. Where HLA class I and class II types were available, the types were taken from metadata supplied by the sample provider, not from assay-based typing. Paper-wide results and their limitations: The quantity of clinical and demographic metadata differed by source and by participant and was supplied without curation.

The CDR3 contains 17 residues, cysteine and phenylalanine counted. Only CDR3 DNA is held: 51 bases, read in frame from base 1. V is cut by 6 bases and J by 5 bases, and the space between the germline ends is 26 bases. In the germline V gene, CDR1 corresponds to KGHSH and CDR2 to LQKENI. Collaborating institutions collected whole blood in K2EDTA tubes following their own protocols. For TCRbeta analysis, collaborators shipped samples in one of three forms: frozen whole blood, isolated PBMCs, or DNA extracted from either of those sample types. The immunoSEQ Assay, a bias-controlled multiplex PCR, was used to amplify TCRbeta CDR3 regions from genomic DNA. The authors' analysis ran thus. Within the assay, amplification of reference gene primers was used to estimate how many nucleated cells each sample contained. Sequence reads were collapsed and filtered to measure the absolute abundance of every unique TCRbeta CDR3 rearrangement. Productive Simpson clonality was computed per sample as the square root of Simpson's diversity index over productive rearrangements. TCRdb retrieved this table from immuneACCESS and kept in-frame rearrangements only. Not all clones are present; in checked studies, unresolved V genes account for under half, and no reason is known for the remainder. The DNA was the basis for D and trimming; V, J and clone size are from that table. The sample table shows under 65,000 clones, and about nine tenths are seen once. The ten top clones hold approximately 8.1% of the sample.

As concerns this clone: Its antigen target is currently unknown. Base qualities are not provided; no much larger clone lies one nucleotide away.

Sample: peripheral blood. The clonotype comes from a human donor in a cohort sampled during active COVID-19. The chain links TRBV18 with TRBJ2-7; TRBD2 might be the D gene, on 7 matching bases. The DNA sequence is given as TGTGCCAGCTCTCCGGACAGAACCGGGACTATTTATCACGAGCAGTACTTC. Protein translation: CASSPDRTGTIYHEQYF.